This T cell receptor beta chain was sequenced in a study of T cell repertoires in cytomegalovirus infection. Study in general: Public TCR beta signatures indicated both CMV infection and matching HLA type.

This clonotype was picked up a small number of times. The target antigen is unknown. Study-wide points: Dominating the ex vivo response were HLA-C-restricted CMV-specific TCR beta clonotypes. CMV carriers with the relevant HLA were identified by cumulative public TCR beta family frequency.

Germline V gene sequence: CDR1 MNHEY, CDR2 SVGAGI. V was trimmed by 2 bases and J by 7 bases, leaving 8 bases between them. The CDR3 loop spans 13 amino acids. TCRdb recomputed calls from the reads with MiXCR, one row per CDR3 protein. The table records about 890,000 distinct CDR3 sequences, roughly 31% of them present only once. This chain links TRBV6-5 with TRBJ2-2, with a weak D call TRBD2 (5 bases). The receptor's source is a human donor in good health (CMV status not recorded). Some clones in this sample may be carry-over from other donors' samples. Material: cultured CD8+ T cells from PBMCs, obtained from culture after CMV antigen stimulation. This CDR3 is CASSYGGVGELFF. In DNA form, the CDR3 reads TGTGCCAGCAGTTACGGAGGTGTCGGGGAGCTGTTTTTT.